These T cell receptor beta chains were read from a single sample in a study of identical twins. TCRdb reprocessed the 5' RACE reads via MiXCR and lists one record per CDR3 protein. Of 570,000 or so distinct CDR3 sequences listed, more than 9% are singletons. These records were also assigned to another study, of yellow fever vaccine responses in identical twins.

The material sequenced was PBMCs. These receptors all stem from a woman aged 18-35 years in good health. Both conserved end residues are part of each CDR3. The D gene is left open where the match is weak. Not all rows give a size; the values are once, few, many and, for expanded clones, a class.

v_gene	j_gene	d_gene	abundance	CDR3aa	CDR3nt
TRBV10-3	TRBJ1-1	-	few	CAISDRGITEAFF	TGTGCCATCAGTGACAGGGGCATTACTGAAGCTTTCTTT
TRBV6-2/TRBV6-3	TRBJ2-5	TRBD2	-	CASRTSGSQETQYF	TGTGCCAGCAGGACTAGCGGGAGCCAAGAGACCCAGTACTTC
TRBV18	TRBJ1-2	-	many	CASSPPQGNYGYTF	TGTGCCAGCTCACCACCCCAAGGAAACTATGGCTACACCTTC
TRBV18	TRBJ2-1	-	few	CASSPGGLVQFF	TGTGCCAGCTCTCCAGGGGGGCTTGTGCAGTTCTTC
TRBV12-3/TRBV12-4	TRBJ2-1	TRBD2	-	CASSFLAGGPYNEQFF	TGTGCCAGCAGTTTCCTAGCGGGAGGGCCCTACAATGAGCAGTTCTTC
TRBV7-9	TRBJ2-3	TRBD2	-	CASSLATGEGYEDTQYF	TGTGCCAGCAGCTTAGCAACTGGGGAGGGTTACGAAGATACGCAGTATTTT
TRBV14	TRBJ1-1	-	few	CASSFTGKLTEAFF	TGTGCCAGCAGCTTTACAGGGAAGTTAACTGAAGCTTTCTTT
TRBV11-3	TRBJ2-3	-	many	CASSLLSRGTDTQYF	TGTGCCAGCAGCTTATTATCGCGCGGCACAGATACGCAGTATTTT
TRBV3-1	TRBJ2-3	-	many	CASSQDGRTDTQYF	TGTGCCAGCAGCCAAGATGGGAGGACAGATACGCAGTATTTT
TRBV20-1	TRBJ2-2	-	-	CSARDGLARNTGELFF	TGCAGTGCTAGAGATGGTCTAGCGAGAAACACCGGGGAGCTGTTTTTT
TRBV20-1	TRBJ2-7	-	-	CSAQTRQGLIEQYF	TGCAGTGCTCAAACCCGGCAGGGGCTTATCGAGCAGTACTTC
TRBV20-1	TRBJ1-1	-	-	CSAVQGSTEAFF	TGCAGTGCCGTACAGGGATCAACTGAAGCTTTCTTT
TRBV5-6	TRBJ2-1	-	-	CASTKIWQVHLFF	TGTGCCAGCACAAAAATCTGGCAGGTTCATCTGTTCTTC
TRBV6-1	TRBJ2-3	-	few	CATCRGGGGIDTQYF	TGTGCCACGTGCCGCGGGGGCGGGGGAATAGATACGCAGTATTTT
TRBV7-2	TRBJ2-1	TRBD1	few	CASSRQGPGTGGNEQFF	TGTGCCAGCAGCCGACAAGGTCCCGGGACAGGGGGGAATGAGCAGTTCTTC
TRBV9	TRBJ2-5	-	few	CASSRSFQETQYF	TGTGCCAGCTCACGGAGCTTCCAAGAGACCCAGTACTTC